Below, 10 T cell receptor beta chains from the same sample are listed, as sequenced in a study of identical twins. TCRdb fed the 5' RACE reads into MiXCR, producing one record per CDR3 protein. The sample lists 690,000 or so distinct CDR3 sequences; under 9% were seen once. This sample also belongs to another study, concerning yellow fever vaccine responses in identical twins.

The sequencing sample was made of PBMCs. These TCRs come from a woman under 30 in good health.

The J gene is TRBJ1-1, the V gene TRBV24-1; D unclear. V lost 4 bases to trimming and J lost 7 bases, with 12 bases between them. The germline gives CDR1 KGHDR, CDR2 SFDVKD. The CDR3 consists of 13 residues. The CDR3, as DNA: TGTGCCACCAGTGACAACGTGGGGATTGAAGCTTTCTTT. Protein: CATSDNVGIEAFF.

There are a few counts of this clonotype. The gene calls are TRBV4-3 and TRBJ2-1, with TRBD1 matching over 11 bases. Germline V gives CDR1 LGHNA, CDR2 YSLEER. J gave up 8 bases and V 3 bases, and 12 bases lay outside the gene matches. The CDR3 is 17 residues long. This chain's CDR3 is CASSQDRGPYNFDEQFF. The CDR3 DNA reads as TGCGCCAGCAGCCAGGACAGGGGGCCGTACAATTTCGATGAGCAGTTCTTC.

The rearrangement links TRBV5-4 to TRBJ2-4, with TRBD2 matching over 14 bases. From germline, CDR1 is SGHNT and CDR2 YYREEE (reference sequence). The CDR3 spans 19 residues. After removal of 1 base from V and 1 base from J, the junction contained 7 bases not matched to a gene. CDR3 protein: CASSLPHWTSGRAKNIQYF. The CDR3 region has the DNA TGTGCCAGCAGCTTGCCCCATTGGACTAGCGGGAGGGCCAAAAACATTCAGTACTTC.

This clonotype has at least ten counts. V is TRBV7-6 and J is TRBJ2-2; TRBD1 might be the D (5 bases). Germline V lookup: CDR1 SGHVS, CDR2 FNYEAQ. The CDR3 spans 14 residues. V was pared by 2 bases and J by 7 bases, with 11 bases between. CDR3 protein: CASSLSGSNGELFF. DNA for the CDR3: TGTGCCAGCAGCTTATCAGGGTCCAACGGGGAGCTGTTTTTT. The full variable domain, rest sourced from reference TRBV7-6 and TRBJ2-2, is GAGVSQSPRYKVTKRGQDVALRCDPISGHVSLYWYRQALGQGPEFLTYFNYEAQQDKSGLPNDRFSAERPEGSISTLTIQRTEQRDSAMYRCASSLSGSNGELFFGEGSRLTVL.

This rearrangement joins TRBV12-3 or TRBV12-4 to TRBJ2-3; D is perhaps TRBD2 (5 bases). The CDR3 runs to 14 residues. V was cut by 8 bases and J by 1 base, with 13 bases left in between. The CDR3: CASARPGGTDTQYF. CDR3 nucleotides: TGTGCCAGCGCTCGTCCCGGGGGCACAGATACGCAGTATTTT.

This clonotype was observed a handful of times. The V and J genes are TRBV7-9 and TRBJ1-1; no firm D call. Germline CDR1 is SEHNR and CDR2 is FQNEAQ (reference sequence). Trimming cost V 5 bases and J 5 bases, with 9 bases left between them. The CDR3 consists of 12 residues. This CDR3 is CASSPPKTEAFF. The CDR3 DNA reads TGTGCCAGCAGCCCCCCAAAAACTGAAGCTTTCTTT.

This clonotype was counted between two and nine times. The V and J genes are TRBV29-1 and TRBJ2-7; TRBD1 agrees at 8 bases. Germline V gives CDR1 SQVTM, CDR2 ANQGSEA. V lost 3 bases and J lost 4; bases outside the gene matches: 8. CDR3 length equals 14 residues. The CDR3 DNA follows: TGCAGCGTTGAGCTGACAGGGGTTAAATACGAGCAGTACTTC. Protein sequence: CSVELTGVKYEQYF.

In this sample, this clonotype turned up a few times. The CDR3 region is CASSQLPLAKNIQYF. CDR3 DNA sequence: TGCGCCAGCAGCCAATTACCCTTAGCCAAAAACATTCAGTACTTC. The chain joins TRBV4-1 to TRBJ2-4; D gene ambiguous. Trimming took off 2 bases at V and 0 bases at J, with 8 bases between the two ends. CDR1 is MGHRA and CDR2 is YSYEKL in the germline V gene. The CDR3 spans 15 residues.

The chain has TRBV4-3 and TRBJ2-3, with TRBD2 as a possible D gene (5 bases). Trimming took off 0 bases at V and 4 bases at J, with 8 bases between the two ends. The CDR3 covers 14 residues. Germline V gene data show CDR1 as LGHNA and CDR2 as YSLEER. Here the CDR3 reads CASSQDDYADTQYF. Written as DNA, the CDR3 is TGCGCCAGCAGCCAAGATGACTATGCAGATACGCAGTATTTT.

The chain is built from TRBV6-1 and TRBJ2-7, with TRBD1 matching over 8 bases. Germline V CDR1 and CDR2: MNHNS, SASEGT. The V segment lost 6 bases and the J segment 5 bases; nucleotides outside the gene matches: 12. This CDR3 is 15 amino acids long. DNA for the CDR3: TGTGCCAGCAGGGAATCCGGGACAGGACTTCACGAGCAGTACTTC. This encodes CASRESGTGLHEQYF.